The 12 T cell receptor beta chains listed next were all sequenced from one sample in a study of PD-L1 blockade in urothelial cancer. Noted time point: peripheral blood 6 weeks after treatment start. Assay: immunoSEQ multiplex PCR; the TCRdb copy retains only in-frame clones and omits some. Of over 70,000 clones in the sample, less than 85% are singletons; the top ten hold around 8%. The source was PBMCs, collected around atezolizumab (anti-PD-L1) treatment. These receptors were collected from a man between 65 and 80 years old with urothelial cancer.

This sequence joins TRBV5-1 and TRBJ2-7, with 7 nucleotides matching TRBD2. In germline, CDR1 is SGHRS, CDR2 YFSETQ. The CDR3 sequence is 17 residues long. With 4 bases clipped from V and 4 bases from J, the junction kept 17 bases outside the gene matches. The CDR3 coding sequence is TGCGCCAGCAGCCTAGGGTCCATGACTAGCCCAATTTACGAGCAGTACTTC. Translation gives CASSLGSMTSPIYEQYF.

The J gene is TRBJ2-1, the V gene TRBV7-2, with 8 bases that match TRBD2. The germline V gene encodes CDR1 SGHTA and CDR2 FQGNSA. The CDR3 consists of 15 residues. Losses at the gene ends were 1 base for V and 6 bases for J; bases not matched to a gene: 5. CDR3 in DNA: TGTGCCAGCAGCTTAGGATTAGCGGGATTCAATGAGCAGTTCTTC. It specifies CASSLGLAGFNEQFF.

This rearrangement joins TRBV19 to TRBJ2-3; 7 bases are shared with TRBD2. Germline values: CDR1 LNHDA, CDR2 SQIVND (reference sequence). Unmatched junction bases numbered 5, after V lost 4 bases and J lost 1 base. The CDR3 runs 15 residues. CDR3 amino acids: CASSTRLARTDTQYF. CDR3 DNA: TGTGCCAGTAGTACGAGACTAGCACGCACAGATACGCAGTATTTT.

The chain links TRBV30 to TRBJ2-1, with D possibly being TRBD2 (6 bases). The V end lost 7 bases, the J end lost 4 bases, and 17 bases lay between the germline ends. CDR1 GTSNPN and CDR2 SVGIG come from the germline V gene (reference sequence). The CDR3 runs 14 residues. For the CDR3, the DNA is TGTGCCTCAACCCCGGGACGGGAGTACAATGAGCAGTTCTTC. It yields the protein CASTPGREYNEQFF.

This rearrangement joins TRBV19 to TRBJ1-4, with D possibly TRBD1 on 5 matching bases. The germline gives CDR1 LNHDA, CDR2 SQIVND (reference sequence). The CDR3 loop spans 16 amino acids. Trimming stripped 3 bases from V and 6 bases from J, with 17 bases between. The chain's CDR3 is CASSIASQGQDEKLFF. The CDR3, as DNA: TGTGCCAGTAGTATCGCCTCCCAGGGTCAAGATGAAAAACTGTTTTTT.

The chain recombines TRBV5-1 with TRBJ2-3, with TRBD2 matching over 10 bases. The length of the CDR3 is 15 residues. Germline-derived CDR1 and CDR2 are SGHRS and YFSETQ. V dropped 0 bases and J dropped 4; count of bases not matched to a gene: 2. CDR3 sequence: CASSLGGLAADTQYF. The CDR3 DNA reads TGCGCCAGCAGCTTGGGAGGACTAGCGGCAGATACGCAGTATTTT.

The J gene is TRBJ1-1, the V gene TRBV10-3, with D maybe TRBD1 (5 bases). This CDR3 has 14 residues. Germline-derived CDR1 and CDR2 are ENHRY and SYGVKD. V dropped 5 bases and J dropped 1 base, with 11 bases sitting between them. Written as DNA, the CDR3 is TGTGCCATCAGTACCAAGACAGAGAACACTGAAGCTTTCTTT. Translated: CAISTKTENTEAFF.

The genes are TRBV19 and TRBJ2-7; 10 nucleotides line up with TRBD1. Germline assignment: CDR1 LNHDA and CDR2 SQIVND (reference sequence). V gave up 7 bases and J gave up 6 bases; unmatched junction bases: 15. The CDR3 totals 16 residues. The CDR3 spells CASTDRVGQGNGEQYF. The CDR3 DNA sequence: TGTGCCAGTACCGACCGAGTGGGACAGGGGAATGGCGAGCAGTACTTC.

This clone was picked up one time. The chain uses TRBV4-2 and TRBJ2-2; D gene unclear. The CDR3 totals 14 residues. The germline V and J ends were trimmed by 5 bases and 8 bases, with 15 bases remaining between them. CDR1 and CDR2 from the germline V gene are LGHNA and YNFKEQ. The CDR3 DNA follows: TGTGCCAGCAGCAGACGTCTAGGATCTGGGGAGCTGTTTTTT. The encoded protein is CASSRRLGSGELFF.

The rearrangement uses TRBV5-1 and TRBJ2-2; D is perhaps TRBD1 (6 bases). There are 15 residues in the CDR3. Looked up from germline, CDR1 is SGHRS and CDR2 is YFSETQ. Trimming took off 6 bases at V and 2 bases at J, with 14 bases between the two ends. The CDR3 protein is CASTLGAANTGELFF. DNA of the CDR3: TGCGCCAGCACCCTGGGGGCAGCCAACACCGGGGAGCTGTTTTTT.

This chain connects TRBV2 to TRBJ2-3; maybe TRBD1 (6 bases). Germline values: CDR1 SNHLY, CDR2 FYNNEI. Trimming shortened V by 8 bases and J by 2 bases, and 11 bases separated the two germline ends. The CDR3 length is 13 residues. CDR3 in DNA: TGTGCCAGCGGGGGCGGATCCACAGATACGCAGTATTTT. It is translated as CASGGGSTDTQYF.

The chain combines TRBV29-1 with TRBJ2-7, with D perhaps TRBD1 (5 bases). CDR1 and CDR2 from the germline V gene are SQVTM and ANQGSEA. CDR3 size: 12 residues. Trimming took off 7 bases at V and 3 bases at J, with 13 bases between the two ends. CDR3: CSARQNLYEQYF. DNA of the CDR3: TGCAGCGCCCGACAGAACCTCTACGAGCAGTACTTC.